This T cell receptor (beta chain) was sequenced during a study of graft-versus-host responses after intestinal transplantation (dated by TCRdb to the early 2020s). Study-wide context: Multivisceral, liver-intestinal, or isolated intestinal transplants were received by the recipients. Anti-thymocyte globulin induction was given to all recipients, followed by maintenance tacrolimus and steroids for about 3 years. Bulk TCR-beta CDR3 sequencing was used to track graft-versus-host and host-versus-graft alloreactive T cell clones in the graft, circulation and bone marrow after intestinal transplantation. Alloreactive clones were identified by sequencing pre-transplant mixed lymphocyte reaction products and comparing them with unstimulated pre-transplant donor and recipient T cells. Of the 20 to 25 intestinal transplant recipients enrolled in the cohort, one of whom was a retransplant, a few patients without pretransplant specimens were excluded. Donor T cell macrochimerism was defined as a peak of at least 4% donor T cells among recipient peripheral blood mononuclear cells. Rather than going through the commercial service, samples from three later patients were sequenced in-house on an Illumina MiSeq and processed with MiXCR.

On the study overall, not on this receptor specifically: Early after transplant, declines in HvG clones were associated with peak levels of circulating GvH clones. Conclusions were limited by the relatively low number and heterogeneity of intestinal transplant patients. GvH clones were detected in recipient bone marrow, and some appeared earlier in ileal mucosa or blood, consistent with an intestinal mucosal origin. High GvH to HvG T cell clonal ratios were observed in the allografts of patients with donor T cell macrochimerism.

Libraries were made using the immunoSEQ multiplex PCR assay. For most patients, genomic DNA was isolated using the Qiagen DNeasy Blood and Tissue Kit and was shipped frozen to Adaptive Biotechnologies for TCR sequencing. For most patients, genomic DNA was subjected to high-throughput TCR-beta CDR3 sequencing by Adaptive Biotechnologies. The source study handled its data this way. TCR sequencing data for 18 patients were retrieved from Adaptive's ImmunoSEQ software; a few other patients were processed with MiXCR and VDJtools. To correct CD4 versus CD8 sorting errors, sequences present in both subsets at a frequency ratio below 5:1 were removed. CDR3 nucleotide sequences shared by donor and recipient were removed because the origin of these sequences could not be assigned. Alloreactive clones required at least 2-fold expansion over unstimulated cells and minimum CFSE-low frequency of 0.002% (template counts) or 0.001% (read counts). A clone was considered mappable if detected in the sequenced pre-transplant spleen, lymph node, or MLR CFSE-low populations of the donor or recipient. The cumulative frequency of alloreactive clones was calculated as a percentage of all sequences, weighted by copy number. TCRdb stores this immuneACCESS table with in-frame sequences only. Part of the clones is absent; in the studies checked, under half of the shortfall reflects unresolved V genes, and no reason is known for the rest. The V and J calls and clone size are taken from that table; D and trimming were inferred from the DNA. A total of around 90,000 clones appear in this sample, about 95% of them only once. The top ten constitute about 0.2% of the sample.

Of note for this clone: Its antigen remains undetermined. The input lacks base qualities; no much larger clone sits a single base away.

The V end loses 1 base and the J end loses 4 bases, and a stretch of 11 bases separates them. Counted from cysteine to phenylalanine, this CDR3 has 14 amino acids. Solely the CDR3 DNA is kept, with 42 bases framed from the first base. CDR1 LNHNV and CDR2 YYDKDF are derived from the germline V gene (reference sequence). The sample's time point label is to be understood as: cells obtained before transplantation from donor or recipient. CD3+CD4+ and CD3+CD8+ populations were FACS-sorted from unstimulated pre-transplant donor and recipient cells taken from spleen or lymph nodes. The V and J genes are TRBV15 and TRBJ2-7; possibly the D gene is TRBD2, per 6 matching bases. The specimen comprised unstimulated CD4+ T cells sorted from spleen or lymph node cells, sampled before transplant. The source of this sequence is a human donor who was the organ donor for an intestinal transplant. Here the CDR3 is given as CATSRVGGWYEQYF. The DNA sequence follows: TGTGCCACCAGCAGAGTTGGGGGGTGGTACGAGCAGTACTTC.